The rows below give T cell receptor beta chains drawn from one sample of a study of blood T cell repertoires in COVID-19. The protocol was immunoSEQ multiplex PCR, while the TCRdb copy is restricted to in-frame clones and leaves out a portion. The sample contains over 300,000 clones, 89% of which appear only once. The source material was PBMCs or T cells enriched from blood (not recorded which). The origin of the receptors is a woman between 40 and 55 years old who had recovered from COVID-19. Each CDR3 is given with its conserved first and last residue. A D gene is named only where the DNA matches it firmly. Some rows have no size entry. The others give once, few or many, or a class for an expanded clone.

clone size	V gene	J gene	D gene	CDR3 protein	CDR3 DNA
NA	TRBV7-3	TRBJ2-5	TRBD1	CASSPAGGVETQYF	TGTGCCAGCAGCCCCGCAGGGGGCGTCGAGACCCAGTACTTC
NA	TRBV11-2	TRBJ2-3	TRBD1	CASSSTGGTDTQYF	TGTGCCAGCAGCTCGACAGGGGGCACAGATACGCAGTATTTT
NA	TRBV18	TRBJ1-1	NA	CASSQYKDMNTEAFF	TGTGCCAGCTCACAATATAAGGACATGAACACTGAAGCTTTCTTT
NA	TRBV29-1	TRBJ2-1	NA	CSVVGGLGNEQFF	TGCAGCGTGGTAGGCGGGTTGGGCAATGAGCAGTTCTTC
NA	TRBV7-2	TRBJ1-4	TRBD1	CASSWGTGEKLFF	TGTGCCAGCAGCTGGGGGACAGGTGAAAAACTGTTTTTT
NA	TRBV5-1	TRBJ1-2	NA	CASNGGVDYGYTF	TGCGCCAGCAACGGAGGGGTGGACTATGGCTACACCTTC
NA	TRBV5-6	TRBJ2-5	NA	CASSLGRTYQETQYF	TGTGCCAGCAGCTTGGGCAGAACGTACCAAGAGACCCAGTACTTC
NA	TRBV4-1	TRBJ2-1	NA	CASSLDYYNEQFF	TGCGCCAGCAGCTTGGACTACTACAATGAGCAGTTCTTC
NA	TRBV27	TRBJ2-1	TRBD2	CASSLSSGGAYNEQFF	TGTGCCAGCAGTTTATCATCGGGGGGGGCCTACAATGAGCAGTTCTTC
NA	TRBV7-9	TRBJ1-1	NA	CASSLYTEAFF	TGTGCCAGCAGCCTCTACACTGAAGCTTTCTTT
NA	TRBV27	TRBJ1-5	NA	CASSGRETGGNQPQHF	TGTGCCAGCAGTGGGCGGGAAACGGGGGGCAATCAGCCCCAGCATTTT
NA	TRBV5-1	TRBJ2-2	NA	CASSPGLFNTGELFF	TGCGCCAGCAGCCCGGGACTCTTTAACACCGGGGAGCTGTTTTTT
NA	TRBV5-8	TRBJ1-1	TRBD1	CASSGAGQGPLNTEAFF	TGTGCCAGCAGCGGAGCGGGACAGGGGCCTTTGAACACTGAAGCTTTCTTT
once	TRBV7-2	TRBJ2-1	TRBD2	CASSPGLAGGRTYNEQFF	TGTGCCAGCAGCCCGGGACTAGCGGGAGGCCGTACGTACAATGAGCAGTTCTTC
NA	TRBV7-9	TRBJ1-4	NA	CASSLESTGPEKLFF	TGTGCCAGCAGCTTAGAATCAACAGGGCCTGAAAAACTGTTTTTT
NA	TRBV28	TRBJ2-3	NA	CASSLLSDTQYF	TGTGCCAGCAGTTTACTGTCAGATACGCAGTATTTT
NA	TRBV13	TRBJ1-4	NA	CASGLRAGKNEKLFF	TGTGCCAGCGGCCTAAGGGCAGGGAAGAATGAAAAACTGTTTTTT
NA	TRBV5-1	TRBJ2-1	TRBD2	CASSLSGLAMEQFF	TGCGCCAGCAGCTTGAGTGGACTAGCGATGGAGCAGTTCTTC
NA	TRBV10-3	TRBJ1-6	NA	CAISGGREGSPLHF	TGTGCCATCAGTGGGGGCAGGGAAGGTTCACCCCTCCACTTT
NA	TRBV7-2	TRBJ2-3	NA	CASSLSRRGVDTQYF	TGTGCCAGCAGCCTTAGTAGGCGGGGCGTAGATACGCAGTATTTT
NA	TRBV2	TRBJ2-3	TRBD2	CASSGLAGVQDTQYF	TGTGCCAGCAGTGGACTAGCGGGAGTTCAAGATACGCAGTATTTT